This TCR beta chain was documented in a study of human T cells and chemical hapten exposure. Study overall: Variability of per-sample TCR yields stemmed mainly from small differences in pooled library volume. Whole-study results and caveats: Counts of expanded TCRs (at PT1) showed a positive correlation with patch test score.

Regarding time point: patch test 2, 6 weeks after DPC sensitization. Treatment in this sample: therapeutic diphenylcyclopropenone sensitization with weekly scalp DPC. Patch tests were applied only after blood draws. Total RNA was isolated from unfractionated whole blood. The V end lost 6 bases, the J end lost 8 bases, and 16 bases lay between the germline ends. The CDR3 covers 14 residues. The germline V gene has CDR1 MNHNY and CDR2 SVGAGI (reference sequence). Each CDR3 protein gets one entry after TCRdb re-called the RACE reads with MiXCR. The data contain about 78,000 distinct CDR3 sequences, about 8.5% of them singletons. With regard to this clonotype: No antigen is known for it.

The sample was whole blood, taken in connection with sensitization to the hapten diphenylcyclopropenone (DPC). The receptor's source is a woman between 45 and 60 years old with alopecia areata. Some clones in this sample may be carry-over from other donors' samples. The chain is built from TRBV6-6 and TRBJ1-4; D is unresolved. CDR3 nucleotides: TGTGCCAGCAGCCGGGCCGCAGCAAGCGAAAAACTGTTTTTT. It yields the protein CASSRAAASEKLFF.